The present T cell receptor beta chain was sequenced within a study of T cells in Graves' hyperthyroidism and ophthalmopathy. Across the whole study: Upon initial diagnosis and before any treatment, peripheral blood was collected.

Germline-derived CDR1 and CDR2 are SNHLY and FYNNEI. Trimming at V came to 6 bases and at J to 3 bases, leaving 4 bases not matched to a gene. The CDR3 consists of 13 residues. This clonotype was found many times. TCR beta CDR3 regions were amplified from RNA transcripts. Researchers ran a first-round RT-PCR on the TCR CDR3 using the HTBI primer set. A single record per CDR3 protein comes from TCRdb applying MiXCR to the multiplex PCR reads. The sample lists 340,000 or so distinct CDR3 sequences; roughly 20% were seen once. It was uncontrolled infection, other autoimmune disease, pregnancy or lactation that excluded patients. For the diagnoses, clinical symptoms, serum thyroxine and TRAb, thyroid ultrasound and orbital computed tomography were used.

The sample was blood. This TCR derives from a woman aged 45-65 years with Graves' hyperthyroidism. The chain combines TRBV2 with TRBJ2-7; 8 nucleotides match TRBD1. In DNA form, the CDR3 reads TGTGCCAGCAGCAAGGACAGGGACTACGAGCAGTACTTC. The encoded protein is CASSKDRDYEQYF. The complete variable domain, with remaining parts taken from reference TRBV2 and TRBJ2-7, reads EPEVTQTPSHQVTQMGQEVILRCVPISNHLYFYWYRQILGQKVEFLVSFYNNEISEKSEIFDDQFSVERPDGSNFTLKIRSTKLEDSAMYFCASSKDRDYEQYFGPGTRLTVT.